This T cell receptor beta chain originates from a study of blood T cell repertoires in COVID-19. This CDR3 spans 14 amino acids. Only in-frame clones appear in the TCRdb table, and some are missing; sequencing was by immunoSEQ multiplex PCR. Of some 50,000 clones listed, roughly nine tenths are singletons. This chain connects TRBV21-1 to TRBJ1-2; the D call in the table, TRBD1, was not verified against the DNA. TRBV21-1 is given as a pseudogene. Sequencing was done on a sample of peripheral blood. The clonotype comes from a man in his forties with acute or convalescent COVID-19. The CDR3 DNA sequence: TGTGCCAGCAGCAAACGGCAGGTACCCTATGGCTACACCTTC. Translated, it gives CASSKRQVPYGYTF.